The rows below give T cell receptor beta chains drawn from one sample of a study of control samples from healthy donors and cancer patients. Clones were read by immunoSEQ multiplex PCR, and TCRdb kept only the in-frame ones, dropping some. The data contain approximately 170,000 clones, about 93% of them seen just once; the ten biggest clones take up roughly 4.3%. Material: blood. Receptors were obtained from a woman in her fifties or sixties in good health. CDR3s leave out the opening cysteine and the closing phenylalanine or tryptophan. The D gene is left open where the match is weak.

v_call: TRBV4-3; d_call: -; j_call: TRBJ1-1; cdr3_aa: ASSSRGGARTEAF
v_call: TRBV7-2; d_call: -; j_call: TRBJ2-3; cdr3_aa: ASSLGLITDTQY
v_call: TRBV19; d_call: -; j_call: TRBJ2-7; cdr3_aa: ASTLKPAGTYEQY
v_call: TRBV5-1; d_call: -; j_call: TRBJ2-6; cdr3_aa: ASSLAASNLRSGANVLT
v_call: TRBV6-6; d_call: -; j_call: TRBJ1-1; cdr3_aa: ASSTRTRNTEAF
v_call: TRBV6-2/TRBV6-3; d_call: -; j_call: TRBJ1-1; cdr3_aa: ASSYLGYGGTGANTEAF
v_call: TRBV11-2; d_call: -; j_call: TRBJ1-3; cdr3_aa: ASSVGVFSGNTIY
v_call: TRBV3-1/TRBV3-2; d_call: -; j_call: TRBJ1-2; cdr3_aa: ASSQTGAKTNYGYT
v_call: TRBV6-2/TRBV6-3; d_call: -; j_call: TRBJ1-5; cdr3_aa: ASSYSASNQPQH
v_call: TRBV5-8; d_call: -; j_call: TRBJ1-5; cdr3_aa: ASSSSTGTDSNQPQH
v_call: TRBV27; d_call: TRBD1; j_call: TRBJ2-2; cdr3_aa: ASRTGVGTGELF
v_call: TRBV9; d_call: TRBD2; j_call: TRBJ2-1; cdr3_aa: ASSGRLAGYNEQF
v_call: TRBV24-1; d_call: TRBD2; j_call: TRBJ2-2; cdr3_aa: ATSGRASGDPRAGELF
v_call: TRBV9; d_call: -; j_call: TRBJ2-5; cdr3_aa: ASSVAQGLGETQY
v_call: TRBV6-5; d_call: -; j_call: TRBJ1-1; cdr3_aa: ASSRTENTEAF
v_call: TRBV3-1/TRBV3-2; d_call: -; j_call: TRBJ1-5; cdr3_aa: ASSQDHGNQPQH
v_call: TRBV5-4; d_call: -; j_call: TRBJ1-4; cdr3_aa: ASSINSQVNEKLF
v_call: TRBV18; d_call: TRBD2; j_call: TRBJ2-1; cdr3_aa: ASSPTSGGVNEQF
v_call: TRBV9; d_call: -; j_call: TRBJ1-1; cdr3_aa: ASSVALNTEAF
v_call: TRBV18; d_call: -; j_call: TRBJ1-5; cdr3_aa: ASSPRDLSNQPQH
v_call: TRBV9; d_call: TRBD1; j_call: TRBJ2-7; cdr3_aa: ASSVVGAGGEQY
v_call: TRBV5-1; d_call: TRBD2; j_call: TRBJ2-3; cdr3_aa: ASSSGGNTDTQY
v_call: TRBV20-1; d_call: TRBD2; j_call: TRBJ2-1; cdr3_aa: SASAGLVRNNEQF
v_call: TRBV6-6; d_call: -; j_call: TRBJ1-1; cdr3_aa: ASSYQENTEAF
v_call: TRBV27; d_call: -; j_call: TRBJ1-2; cdr3_aa: ASSLSVGSYGYT
v_call: TRBV24-1; d_call: TRBD2; j_call: TRBJ2-3; cdr3_aa: ATSGGGMISTDTQY
v_call: TRBV3-1/TRBV3-2; d_call: TRBD1; j_call: TRBJ1-2; cdr3_aa: ASSQGTGRSYGYT
v_call: TRBV6-2/TRBV6-3; d_call: TRBD1; j_call: TRBJ1-1; cdr3_aa: ASSADRAGEAF
v_call: TRBV2; d_call: -; j_call: TRBJ1-5; cdr3_aa: ASSVGRNNQPQH
v_call: TRBV7-2; d_call: -; j_call: TRBJ2-5; cdr3_aa: ASSLTNVKETQY